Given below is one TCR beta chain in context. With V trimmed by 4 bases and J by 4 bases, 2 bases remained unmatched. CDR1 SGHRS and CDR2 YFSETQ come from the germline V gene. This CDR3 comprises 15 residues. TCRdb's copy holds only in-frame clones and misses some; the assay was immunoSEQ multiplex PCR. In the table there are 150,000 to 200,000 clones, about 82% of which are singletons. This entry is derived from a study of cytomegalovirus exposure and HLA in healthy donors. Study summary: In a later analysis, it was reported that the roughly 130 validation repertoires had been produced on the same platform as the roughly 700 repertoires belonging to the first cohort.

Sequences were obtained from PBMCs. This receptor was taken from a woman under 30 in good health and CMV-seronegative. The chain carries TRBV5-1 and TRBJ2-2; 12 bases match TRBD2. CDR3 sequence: CASSMTSGGTGELFF. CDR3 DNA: TGCGCCAGCAGCATGACTAGCGGGGGCACCGGGGAGCTGTTTTTT. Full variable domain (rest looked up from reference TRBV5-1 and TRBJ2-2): KAGVTQTPRYLIKTRGQQVTLSCSPISGHRSVSWYQQTPGQGLQFLFEYFSETQRNKGNFPGRFSGRQFSNSRSEMNVSTLELGDSALYLCASSMTSGGTGELFFGEGSRLTVL.